This is a list of T cell receptor beta chains from one sample in a study of blood T cell repertoires in COVID-19. Method: immunoSEQ multiplex PCR; TCRdb's copy keeps in-frame clones and lacks some. The table has over 120,000 clones, roughly 80% seen once. The material sequenced was peripheral blood. These TCRs come from a woman aged 60-75 years with acute or convalescent COVID-19. CDR3s include the opening cysteine and the closing phenylalanine or tryptophan. A D gene is named only where the DNA matches it firmly.

v_gene	d_gene	j_gene	CDR3aa	CDR3nt
TRBV28	TRBD1	TRBJ1-1	CASNPPRTGNTEAFF	TGTGCCAGCAATCCCCCCAGGACAGGAAACACTGAAGCTTTCTTT
TRBV12-3/TRBV12-4	-	TRBJ2-7	CASSDTSAYEQYF	TGTGCCAGCAGCGACACGTCCGCGTACGAGCAGTACTTC
TRBV30	TRBD1	TRBJ1-1	CAFGQGAAEAFF	TGTGCCTTCGGACAGGGGGCTGCTGAAGCTTTCTTT
TRBV19	-	TRBJ1-6	CASSIQGSSYNSPLHF	TGTGCCAGTAGTATTCAGGGCAGCTCCTATAATTCACCCCTCCACTTT
TRBV7-3	TRBD1	TRBJ2-1	CASSQGTGNEQFF	TGTGCCAGCAGCCAGGGGACAGGGAATGAGCAGTTCTTC
TRBV18	-	TRBJ1-1	CASSDSMNTEAFF	TGTGCCAGCTCAGACAGCATGAACACTGAAGCTTTCTTT
TRBV29-1	-	TRBJ2-3	CSVEPQGYVTDTQYF	TGCAGCGTTGAGCCCCAGGGGTATGTCACAGATACGCAGTATTTT
TRBV7-9	TRBD1	TRBJ2-1	CASNEGQGGLAGFGNEQFF	TGTGCCAGCAACGAGGGACAGGGGGGTTTAGCGGGCTTTGGAAATGAGCAGTTCTTC
TRBV5-4	-	TRBJ2-7	CASSLMLAHNEQYF	TGTGCCAGCAGCTTGATGCTAGCTCACAACGAGCAGTACTTC
TRBV11-3	TRBD2	TRBJ2-1	CASSFRVLAGYNEQFF	TGTGCCAGCAGCTTCCGGGTACTAGCGGGTTACAATGAGCAGTTCTTC
TRBV30	-	TRBJ1-4	CAWSVTGGTRGEKLFF	TGTGCCTGGAGTGTAACTGGTGGCACCCGGGGTGAAAAACTGTTTTTT
TRBV7-2	-	TRBJ1-3	CASSPLPGNGGNTIYF	TGTGCCAGCAGCCCACTCCCCGGGAATGGGGGAAACACCATATATTTT
TRBV5-6	TRBD2	TRBJ2-7	CASSWGTSGSRVYEQYF	TGTGCCAGCAGCTGGGGGACTAGCGGGAGCAGAGTCTACGAGCAGTACTTC
TRBV5-6	TRBD1	TRBJ2-5	CASSFGTEETQYF	TGTGCCAGCAGCTTTGGGACAGAAGAGACCCAGTACTTC
TRBV4-1	-	TRBJ2-1	CASSQGVMWEAPYNEQFF	TGCGCCAGCAGCCAAGGTGTAATGTGGGAGGCCCCATACAATGAGCAGTTCTTC
TRBV15	TRBD1	TRBJ1-5	CATSRGTGGDQPQHF	TGTGCCACCAGCAGAGGAACAGGGGGCGATCAGCCCCAGCATTTT
TRBV19	TRBD1	TRBJ1-5	CASRRDRMPVGPQHF	TGTGCCAGTAGGAGGGACAGGATGCCGGTAGGGCCCCAGCATTTT
TRBV7-3	TRBD1	TRBJ2-4	CASSTGTDLNIQYF	TGTGCCAGCAGTACCGGGACAGACCTAAACATTCAGTACTTC
TRBV28	-	TRBJ1-5	CASSFLARGTYQPQHF	TGTGCCAGCAGTTTTCTAGCCCGTGGCACCTATCAGCCCCAGCATTTT
TRBV6-2/TRBV6-3	TRBD1	TRBJ1-1	CASRYRGTNTEAFF	TGTGCCAGCAGGTACAGGGGGACGAACACTGAAGCTTTCTTT
TRBV19	-	TRBJ1-1	CASSKLQGLNTEAFF	TGTGCCAGTAGTAAACTCCAGGGATTGAACACTGAAGCTTTCTTT
TRBV5-5	-	TRBJ2-3	CASSWAGDTQYF	TGTGCCAGCAGCTGGGCCGGAGATACGCAGTATTTT
TRBV4-1	-	TRBJ1-6	CASSQVGQTPLHF	TGCGCCAGCAGCCAAGTTGGACAGACACCCCTCCACTTT